The rows below give T cell receptor beta chains drawn from one sample of a study of shared clonotypes between healthy human individuals. The data were produced by immunoSEQ multiplex PCR, yet TCRdb's version contains in-frame clones alone and is incomplete. The sample shows 2,100,000 or so clones, around 95% of them seen only once. The sequenced sample consisted of naive CD4+ T cells sorted from blood. Receptor source: a young man in good health. Each CDR3 is given with its conserved first and last residue. D genes are given only for firm matches. A clone size is listed for some rows: how often the clone was seen (once, few, many), or a class if it is expanded.

D gene	V gene	clone size	J gene	CDR3 protein	CDR3 DNA
-	TRBV25-1	few	TRBJ2-7	CASSPPARGEQYF	TGTGCCAGCAGCCCCCCGGCCAGGGGCGAGCAGTACTTC
TRBD1	TRBV2	-	TRBJ1-6	CAARQGALAIDNSPLHF	TGTGCCGCCCGACAGGGGGCTTTAGCAATAGATAATTCACCCCTCCACTTT
-	TRBV9	-	TRBJ1-2	CASNRDTGNYGYTF	TGTGCCAGCAACAGGGACACAGGAAACTATGGCTACACCTTC
-	TRBV30	-	TRBJ1-4	CAWTPGGLYEKLFF	TGTGCCTGGACCCCCGGGGGGCTATACGAAAAACTGTTTTTT
-	TRBV30	-	TRBJ1-1	CAWRSTQGNTEAFF	TGTGCCTGGAGGTCGACACAGGGGAACACTGAAGCTTTCTTT
-	TRBV30	-	TRBJ2-7	CAWNSGTPSSYEQYF	TGTGCCTGGAACAGCGGGACACCGAGCTCCTACGAGCAGTACTTC
-	TRBV11-2	-	TRBJ2-5	CASSFLPIRDGETQYF	TGTGCCAGCAGCTTCTTACCCATCCGGGACGGAGAGACCCAGTACTTC
-	TRBV5-1	once	TRBJ1-4	CASSLVGQGGEKLFF	TGCGCCAGCAGCTTGGTGGGCCAGGGTGGTGAAAAACTGTTTTTT
-	TRBV10-3	-	TRBJ1-2	CAISESRLPYGYTF	TGTGCCATCAGTGAGTCGCGGCTGCCCTATGGCTACACCTTC
-	TRBV5-6	-	TRBJ2-1	CASSLDVGSPYNEQFF	TGTGCCAGCAGCTTGGATGTCGGGAGCCCATACAATGAGCAGTTCTTC
-	TRBV7-6	-	TRBJ2-7	CASSPDTAGEQYF	TGTGCCAGCAGCCCGGACACCGCTGGCGAGCAGTACTTC
TRBD2	TRBV2	-	TRBJ2-7	CASSPRLAGANEQYF	TGTGCCAGCAGTCCAAGACTAGCGGGGGCTAACGAGCAGTACTTC
-	TRBV5-1	-	TRBJ1-6	CASSFAPGAQGTGSNSPLHF	TGCGCCAGCAGCTTTGCGCCCGGGGCACAGGGCACAGGATCTAATTCACCCCTCCACTTT
-	TRBV5-4	-	TRBJ1-1	CASSPQGGNTEAFF	TGTGCCAGCAGCCCACAGGGTGGGAACACTGAAGCTTTCTTT
TRBD1	TRBV6-5	-	TRBJ2-7	CASSSRTGFTYEQYF	TGTGCCAGCAGTTCAAGGACAGGGTTCACCTACGAGCAGTACTTC
-	TRBV5-1	-	TRBJ1-1	CASSLGTGGNTEAFF	TGCGCCAGCAGCTTGGGCACAGGAGGAAACACTGAAGCTTTCTTT
-	TRBV30	-	TRBJ1-3	CAWGTRSSSGNTIYF	TGTGCCTGGGGGACCAGAAGTAGCTCTGGAAACACCATATATTTT
-	TRBV28	-	TRBJ2-7	CASSLGQKYEQYF	TGTGCCAGCAGTTTAGGACAAAAATACGAGCAGTACTTC
-	TRBV7-6	-	TRBJ2-7	CASSLIKDGEQYF	TGTGCCAGCAGCTTAATAAAGGACGGCGAGCAGTACTTC
-	TRBV5-6	-	TRBJ2-3	CASSLGGGTDTQYF	TGTGCCAGCAGCTTGGGTGGGGGAACAGATACGCAGTATTTT
-	TRBV28	-	TRBJ2-1	CASSLPGVHEQFF	TGTGCCAGCAGTTTGCCCGGGGTCCATGAGCAGTTCTTC
-	TRBV7-9	-	TRBJ2-2	CASRFSTGELFF	TGTGCCAGCAGATTTTCCACCGGGGAGCTGTTTTTT
TRBD1	TRBV7-2	-	TRBJ2-7	CASSADRGREQYF	TGTGCCAGCAGCGCGGACAGGGGAAGGGAGCAGTACTTC
-	TRBV15	-	TRBJ1-1	CATSRERSEAFF	TGTGCCACCAGCAGAGAAAGATCTGAAGCTTTCTTT
-	TRBV10-3	-	TRBJ2-6	CAISATGRTSGANVLTF	TGTGCCATCAGTGCTACAGGTCGAACCTCTGGGGCCAACGTCCTGACTTTC
-	TRBV5-1	-	TRBJ2-7	CASSKTGDYTYEQYF	TGCGCCAGCAGCAAAACAGGAGATTATACCTACGAGCAGTACTTC
-	TRBV6-5	-	TRBJ2-7	CASSYSYGSSYEQYF	TGTGCCAGCAGTTACTCGTATGGGAGCTCCTACGAGCAGTACTTC
-	TRBV11-2	-	TRBJ2-7	CASSFPPSYEQYF	TGTGCCAGCAGCTTTCCACCCTCCTACGAGCAGTACTTC
-	TRBV30	-	TRBJ2-4	CAWSVPPDTKNIQYF	TGTGCCTGGAGTGTACCCCCGGACACCAAAAACATTCAGTACTTC
-	TRBV10-3	-	TRBJ2-5	CAISAGQTFQETQYF	TGTGCCATCAGCGCGGGACAGACTTTCCAAGAGACCCAGTACTTC
-	TRBV19	-	TRBJ2-3	CASTRRGSSTDTQYF	TGTGCCAGTACGCGAAGGGGCTCAAGCACAGATACGCAGTATTTT
TRBD1	TRBV7-2	-	TRBJ2-6	CASRPTGGSGANVLTF	TGTGCCAGCAGGCCCACAGGGGGCTCTGGGGCCAACGTCCTGACTTTC
-	TRBV19	-	TRBJ1-2	CASSIARTPGLGYGYTF	TGTGCCAGTAGTATAGCCAGGACTCCAGGTCTTGGATATGGCTACACCTTC
TRBD2	TRBV5-4	-	TRBJ2-2	CASSQGLAGGHTGELFF	TGTGCCAGCAGCCAAGGACTAGCGGGAGGGCACACCGGGGAGCTGTTTTTT
-	TRBV5-4	-	TRBJ2-2	CAVPGSTGELFF	TGTGCCGTCCCAGGGAGCACCGGGGAGCTGTTTTTT
-	TRBV29-1	-	TRBJ2-5	CSVENMRPYKETQYF	TGCAGCGTTGAAAACATGAGGCCCTACAAAGAGACCCAGTACTTC
-	TRBV6-5	-	TRBJ2-7	CASSYSSSGGPYEQYF	TGTGCCAGCAGTTACTCGAGTTCAGGAGGCCCCTACGAGCAGTACTTC
-	TRBV11-3	-	TRBJ1-1	CASSLVGNTEAFF	TGTGCCAGCAGCTTAGTTGGGAACACTGAAGCTTTCTTT
TRBD2	TRBV7-6	-	TRBJ2-1	CAVSGAYNEQFF	TGTGCTGTCAGCGGGGCGTACAATGAGCAGTTCTTC
-	TRBV4-1	-	TRBJ2-1	CASSQVLGEDEQFF	TGCGCCAGCAGCCAAGTCCTAGGGGAGGATGAGCAGTTCTTC
-	TRBV5-4	-	TRBJ1-2	CASSPVPDYGYTF	TGTGCCAGCAGCCCGGTACCCGACTATGGCTACACCTTC
TRBD2	TRBV4-3	-	TRBJ2-1	CASSQDLISGRAFYNEQFF	TGCGCCAGCAGCCAAGATTTGATTAGCGGGAGGGCTTTTTACAATGAGCAGTTCTTC
-	TRBV4-3	once	TRBJ1-2	CASSQDTYYGYTF	TGCGCCAGCAGCCAAGATACATACTATGGCTACACCTTC
TRBD2	TRBV27	once	TRBJ2-5	CASSWSASGYQETQYF	TGTGCCAGCAGCTGGAGTGCTAGCGGGTACCAAGAGACCCAGTACTTC
TRBD1	TRBV15	-	TRBJ1-5	CATGGTVNQPQHF	TGTGCCACCGGGGGGACAGTTAATCAGCCCCAGCATTTT
-	TRBV7-2	-	TRBJ2-2	CASSPRQREGGELFF	TGTGCCAGCAGCCCCCGACAGAGAGAGGGCGGGGAGCTGTTTTTT
-	TRBV5-6	few	TRBJ1-6	CASSLNSPLHF	TGTGCCAGCAGCTTGAATTCACCCCTCCACTTT
-	TRBV5-4	-	TRBJ2-3	CASSLKIAVVSTDTQYF	TGTGCCAGCAGCCTCAAGATAGCGGTCGTTAGCACAGATACGCAGTATTTT
-	TRBV5-1	-	TRBJ1-1	CASSLFQGIEAFF	TGCGCCAGCAGCTTGTTTCAGGGTATTGAAGCTTTCTTT
TRBD1	TRBV5-1	-	TRBJ1-2	CASSERTGTKPYGYTF	TGCGCCAGCAGCGAAAGGACAGGGACAAAACCCTATGGCTACACCTTC
TRBD1	TRBV5-4	-	TRBJ2-5	CASSLNRGQETQYF	TGTGCCAGCAGCTTGAACAGGGGGCAAGAGACCCAGTACTTC
-	TRBV27	-	TRBJ2-7	CASSPTWLPGGNEQYF	TGTGCCAGCAGTCCCACCTGGTTACCAGGAGGAAACGAGCAGTACTTC
-	TRBV5-4	-	TRBJ1-2	CASSAPIGLNYGYTF	TGTGCCAGCAGCGCCCCCATTGGGCTGAACTATGGCTACACCTTC
-	TRBV29-1	-	TRBJ1-1	CSVFSGPEYTEALF	TGCAGCGTCTTCTCAGGGCCAGAGTACACTGAAGCTCTCTTT
TRBD1	TRBV4-3	-	TRBJ2-2	CASSRDSGGDGELFF	TGCGCCAGCAGCCGAGACTCAGGGGGTGACGGGGAGCTGTTTTTT
-	TRBV1	-	TRBJ1-2	CTSSQGYLTGSKGYTF	TGCACCAGCAGCCAGGGATATTTGACAGGGAGTAAGGGCTACACCTTC
-	TRBV18	once	TRBJ2-7	CASSPRLGSYEQYF	TGTGCCAGCTCACCACGTTTGGGGTCCTACGAGCAGTACTTC
TRBD1	TRBV9	-	TRBJ1-6	CASSVGQANQSPLHF	TGTGCCAGCAGCGTCGGACAGGCCAACCAGTCACCCCTCCACTTT
-	TRBV30	-	TRBJ1-4	CAWSVLGNKNEKLFF	TGTGCCTGGAGTGTACTGGGGAATAAGAATGAAAAACTGTTTTTT
-	TRBV11-2	-	TRBJ2-2	CASSSIRVTGELFF	TGTGCCAGCAGCTCCATCAGGGTCACCGGGGAGCTGTTTTTT